The table lists the clone carrying this TCR beta chain with many counts. The sample belongs to a study of read filtering for tumor transcriptome and immune sequencing. Germline-derived CDR1 and CDR2 are SGHNT and YENEEA. Trimming removed 1 base from V and 3 bases from J, with 16 bases in between. The CDR3 runs 17 residues. Molecular barcoded adaptors covering alpha/delta and beta/gamma chains were used on around 400 ng RNA. TCRdb ran MiXCR on the reads and lists one entry per CDR3 protein. Seen here are some 62,000 distinct CDR3 sequences, over 11% observed once, and the top ten hold over 40%. Material: a population of CD138-negative cells sorted from bone marrow. The chain couples TRBV11-3 to TRBJ2-1, with D possibly TRBD2 on 6 matching bases. The sequence derives from a donor at least 40 years old with multiple myeloma. CDR3 sequence: CASSLGTAAGSYNEQFF. CDR3 sequence (DNA): TGTGCCAGCAGCTTAGGTACCGCGGCCGGGAGCTACAATGAGCAGTTCTTC.